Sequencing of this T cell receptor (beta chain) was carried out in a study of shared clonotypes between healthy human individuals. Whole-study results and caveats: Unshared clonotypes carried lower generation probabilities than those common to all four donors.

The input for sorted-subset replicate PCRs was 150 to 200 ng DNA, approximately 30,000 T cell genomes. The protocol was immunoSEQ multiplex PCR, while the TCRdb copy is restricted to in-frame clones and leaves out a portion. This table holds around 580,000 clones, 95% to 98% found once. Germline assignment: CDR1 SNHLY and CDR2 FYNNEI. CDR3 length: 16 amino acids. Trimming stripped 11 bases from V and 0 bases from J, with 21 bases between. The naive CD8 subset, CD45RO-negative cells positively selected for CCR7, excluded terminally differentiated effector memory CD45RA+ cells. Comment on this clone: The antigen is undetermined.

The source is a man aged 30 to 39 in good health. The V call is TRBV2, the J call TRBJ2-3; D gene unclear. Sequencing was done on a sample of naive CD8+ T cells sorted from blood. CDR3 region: CALGVAVDTSTDTQYF. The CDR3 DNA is TGTGCCCTTGGGGTAGCTGTAGACACTAGCACAGATACGCAGTATTTT. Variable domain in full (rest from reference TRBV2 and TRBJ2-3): EPEVTQTPSHQVTQMGQEVILRCVPISNHLYFYWYRQILGQKVEFLVSFYNNEISEKSEIFDDQFSVERPDGSNFTLKIRSTKLEDSAMYFCALGVAVDTSTDTQYFGPGTRLTVL.